The 11 T cell receptor beta chains below all came from one sample that was sequenced in a study of control samples from healthy donors and cancer patients. Only in-frame clones appear in the TCRdb table, and some are missing; sequencing was by immunoSEQ multiplex PCR. The data show nearly 40,000 clones, with around 90% seen just once and around 4% held by the top ten. The source material was blood. The receptors stem from a woman in her 50s in good health.

The chain is built from TRBV5-4 and TRBJ2-2; possible D gene TRBD2, 5 bases. With 4 bases removed from V and 3 bases from J, the gap between germline ends came to 13 bases. The CDR3 has 15 amino acids. Germline assignment: CDR1 SGHNT and CDR2 YYREEE (reference sequence). CDR3 loop: CASSRVGKDTGELFF. As DNA, the CDR3 is TGTGCCAGCAGCCGGGTCGGGAAAGACACCGGGGAGCTGTTTTTT.

The chain uses TRBV9 and TRBJ2-1; 9 bases agree with TRBD1. The germline CDR1 and CDR2 sequences are SGDLS and YYNGEE. The CDR3 covers 15 residues. Germline trimming cut 2 bases from V and 9 bases from J; bases unmatched to any gene: 9. CDR3 protein: CASSVTSGQGAEQFF. Written as DNA, the CDR3 is TGTGCCAGCAGCGTCACATCGGGACAGGGTGCTGAGCAGTTCTTC. Looking up the rest from reference TRBV9 and TRBJ2-1 gives the full variable domain: DSGVTQTPKHLITATGQRVTLRCSPRSGDLSVYWYQQSLDQGLQFLIQYYNGEERAKGNILERFSAQQFPDLHSELNLSSLELGDSALYFCASSVTSGQGAEQFFGPGTRLTVL.

The chain has TRBV6-2 or TRBV6-3 and TRBJ1-6; D may be TRBD1 (5 bases). Trimming removed 4 bases at V and 4 bases at J, with 11 bases between. This CDR3 comprises 15 residues. The V gene's germline CDR1 is MNHEY and CDR2 SVGEGT. For the CDR3, the DNA is TGTGCCAGCAGTTCCGCCGGGACGTATAATTCACCCCTCCACTTT. Its protein product is CASSSAGTYNSPLHF.

The gene calls are TRBV24-1 and TRBJ2-3, with D perhaps being TRBD1 or TRBD2 (5 bases each). The V and J ends lost 4 bases and 5 bases respectively, with 18 bases between them. The germline gives CDR1 KGHDR, CDR2 SFDVKD. The CDR3 contains 16 residues. CDR3 coding DNA: TGTGCCACCAGTGACACCGGGGCCGAAAACAAAGATACGCAGTATTTT. It encodes CATSDTGAENKDTQYF.

On this clone: One junction end does not reproduce the germline sequence, and a read error may be involved. The V and J genes are TRBV7-2 and TRBJ1-1, with D perhaps TRBD1 (5 bases). CDR1 SGHTA and CDR2 FQGNSA come from the germline V gene. This CDR3 contains 12 residues. CDR3 residues: CASSFSAGTPVF. Written as DNA, the CDR3 is TGTGCCAGCAGCTTCTCCGCCGGGACCCCGGTCTTT. Filled out from reference TRBV7-2 and TRBJ1-1, the complete variable domain reads GAGVSQSPSNKVTEKGKDVELRCDPISGHTALYWYRQSLGQGLEFLIYFQGNSAPDKSGLPSDRFSAERTGGSVSTLTIQRTQQEDSAVYLCASSFSAGTPVFGQGTRLTVV.

This rearrangement joins TRBV5-6 to TRBJ2-3; 9 bases are shared with TRBD2. CDR3 length equals 17 residues. With V trimmed by 1 base and J by 6 bases, 12 bases remained unmatched. The V gene's germline CDR1 is SGHDT and CDR2 YYEEEE. The CDR3 protein is CASSLPGRGGADDTQYF. CDR3 DNA sequence: TGTGCCAGCAGCTTGCCCGGCCGCGGGGGGGCAGACGATACGCAGTATTTT.

The chain carries TRBV7-9 and TRBJ2-1; D remains ambiguous. Germline V gene sequence: CDR1 SEHNR, CDR2 FQNEAQ (reference sequence). V was trimmed by 1 base and J by 7 bases, leaving 5 bases between them. This CDR3 spans 12 amino acids. The CDR3 here is CASSLGSNEQFF. The DNA for the CDR3 is TGTGCCAGCAGCTTAGGCTCTAATGAGCAGTTCTTC.

CDR3 protein: CATSDPGQAYGYTF. As DNA, the CDR3 is TGTGCCACCAGTGACCCGGGACAAGCCTATGGCTACACCTTC. The chain carries TRBV24-1 and TRBJ1-2; the D gene is possibly TRBD1 (6 bases). Looked up from germline, CDR1 is KGHDR and CDR2 is SFDVKD. The V end was cut by 4 bases, the J end by 4 bases, with 12 bases between. This CDR3 region has 14 residues.

The chain uses TRBV7-9 and TRBJ1-4; weak D call: TRBD1 (5 bases). Trimming removed 2 bases from V and 4 bases from J, with 8 bases in between. Germline V gives CDR1 SEHNR, CDR2 FQNEAQ (reference sequence). The CDR3 has 14 residues. In nucleotides, the CDR3 is TGTGCCAGCAGCTTACGACAGAATAATGAAAAACTGTTTTTT. Its protein is CASSLRQNNEKLFF.

The chain uses TRBV28 and TRBJ2-2; 7 bases match TRBD1. Germline CDR1 and CDR2: MDHEN and SYDVKM. The CDR3 extends over 14 amino acids. J was trimmed by 4 bases and V by 6 bases; bases with no gene match: 5. The CDR3 region is CASRPDRSTGELFF. CDR3 DNA sequence: TGTGCCAGCAGGCCGGACAGGAGCACCGGGGAGCTGTTTTTT.

CDR3 nucleotide sequence: TGTGCCCCGGGTTCCTGGGTAAAGGGGCGATATGAAAAACTGTTTTTT. This gives the protein CAPGSWVKGRYEKLFF. The rearrangement joins TRBV30 to TRBJ1-4; D is perhaps TRBD1 (5 bases). Germline V CDR1 and CDR2: GTSNPN, SVGIG (reference sequence). The V end was cut by 8 bases, the J end by 6 bases, with 25 bases between. This CDR3 region has 16 residues.